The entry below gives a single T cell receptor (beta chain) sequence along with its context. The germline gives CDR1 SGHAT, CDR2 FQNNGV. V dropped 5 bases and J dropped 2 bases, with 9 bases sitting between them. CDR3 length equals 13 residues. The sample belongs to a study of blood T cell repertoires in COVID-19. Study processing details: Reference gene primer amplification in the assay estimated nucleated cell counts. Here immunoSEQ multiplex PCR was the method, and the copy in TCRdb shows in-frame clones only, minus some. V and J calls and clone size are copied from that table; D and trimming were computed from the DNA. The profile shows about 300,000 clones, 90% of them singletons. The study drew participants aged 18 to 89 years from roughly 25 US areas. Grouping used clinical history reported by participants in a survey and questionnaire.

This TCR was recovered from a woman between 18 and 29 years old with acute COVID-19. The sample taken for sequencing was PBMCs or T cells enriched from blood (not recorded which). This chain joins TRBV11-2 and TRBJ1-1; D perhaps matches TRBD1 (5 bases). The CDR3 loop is CASSSDRNTEAFF. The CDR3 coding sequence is TGTGCCAGCAGCAGCGACAGAAACACTGAAGCTTTCTTT.